This T cell receptor beta chain was documented in a study of cytomegalovirus exposure and HLA in healthy donors. PCR employed 60 Vbeta and 13 Jbeta primers. Only in-frame clones appear in the TCRdb table, and some are missing; sequencing was by immunoSEQ multiplex PCR. The sample shows hundreds of thousands of clones, around 88% of them seen only once. The CDR3 has 13 residues. Germline trimming cut 0 bases from V and 14 bases from J; bases unmatched to any gene: 9. From germline, CDR1 is LGHNA and CDR2 YSLEER. The sequenced sample was PBMCs. The clonotype comes from a woman aged 18-29 years in good health and CMV-seronegative. The chain couples TRBV4-3 to TRBJ2-5; 7 nucleotides agree with TRBD1. CDR3 sequence (DNA): TGCGCCAGCAGCCAAGAGTGGACAGGACCAGATTACTTC. Its protein is CASSQEWTGPDYF.